This T cell receptor beta chain was captured by sequencing in a study of blood T cell repertoires in COVID-19. Background on the study: PBMCs, B-cell-depleted T cells, or T cells were the source of the cDNA or gDNA that made up the material.

In the original processing: From reference gene primer amplification, estimates of nucleated cell counts were derived. Clones were sequenced by immunoSEQ multiplex PCR, and TCRdb holds only the in-frame ones, with some missing. The D gene and trimming were derived from the DNA, and the V and J assignments and clone size from that table. The data contain approximately 210,000 clones, about 85% of them singletons. The CDR3 extends over 16 amino acids. J gave up 7 bases and V 2 bases, and 12 bases lay outside the gene matches. CDR1 is SGHDT and CDR2 is YYEEEE in the germline V gene. The recovered donors of Cohort 3 showed two negative PCRs, clearance, or symptom resolution.

This TCR was sampled from a woman aged 30 to 39 who had recovered from COVID-19. This sequence joins TRBV5-6 and TRBJ2-1; 7 bases fit TRBD2. Sample: PBMCs or T cells enriched from blood (not recorded which). In DNA form, the CDR3 reads TGTGCCAGCAGCTTAGCGGCGGGAGAACCGGGTAATGAGCAGTTCTTC. It translates to CASSLAAGEPGNEQFF.